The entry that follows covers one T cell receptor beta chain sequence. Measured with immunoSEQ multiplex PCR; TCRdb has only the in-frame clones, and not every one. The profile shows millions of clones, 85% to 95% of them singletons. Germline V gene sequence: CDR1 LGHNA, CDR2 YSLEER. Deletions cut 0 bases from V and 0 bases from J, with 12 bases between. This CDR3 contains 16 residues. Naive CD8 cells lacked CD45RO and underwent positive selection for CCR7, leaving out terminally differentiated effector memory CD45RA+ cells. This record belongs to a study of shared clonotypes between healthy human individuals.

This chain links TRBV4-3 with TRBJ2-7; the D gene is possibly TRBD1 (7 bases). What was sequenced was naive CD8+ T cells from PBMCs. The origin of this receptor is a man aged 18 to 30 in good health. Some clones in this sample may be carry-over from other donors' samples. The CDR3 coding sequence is TGCGCCAGCAGCCAAGACAGGGGGGATATCTCCTACGAGCAGTACTTC. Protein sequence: CASSQDRGDISYEQYF.